Included here is one T cell receptor beta chain sequence, with context. Its antigen is currently unknown. Measured with immunoSEQ multiplex PCR; TCRdb has only the in-frame clones, and not every one. This table holds around 2,000,000 clones, about 95% found once. These data originate in a study of shared clonotypes between healthy human individuals. Findings and caveats of the study: Naive subsets tended to show greater estimated richness than memory subsets.

CD45RO negativity and positive selection for CCR7 defined naive CD8 cells, a population that excluded terminally differentiated effector memory CD45RA+ cells. CDR3 length: 17 amino acids. The V and J ends lost 1 base and 3 bases, in that order; junction bases with no gene match: 6. Germline CDR1 reads SGHRS; CDR2 reads YFSETQ. The chain is built from TRBV5-1 and TRBJ2-3, with 12 bases aligning to TRBD2. Sequencing was performed on naive CD8+ T cells sorted from blood. This sequence was found in a man between 18 and 35 years old in good health. CDR3 DNA: TGCGCCAGCAGCTTGTGGCAACTAGCGGGAGGAACAGATACGCAGTATTTT. Its protein product is CASSLWQLAGGTDTQYF. Supplemented by reference TRBV5-1 and TRBJ2-3, the full variable domain reads KAGVTQTPRYLIKTRGQQVTLSCSPISGHRSVSWYQQTPGQGLQFLFEYFSETQRNKGNFPGRFSGRQFSNSRSEMNVSTLELGDSALYLCASSLWQLAGGTDTQYFGPGTRLTVL.